This TCR beta chain is from a study of shared clonotypes between healthy human individuals. The protocol was immunoSEQ multiplex PCR, while the TCRdb copy is restricted to in-frame clones and leaves out a portion. The data contain about a million clones, 60% to 85% of them singletons. This clone was picked up many times. The CDR3 consists of 12 residues. Per the germline V gene, CDR1 is SGHAT and CDR2 is FQNNGV. The V segment lost 11 bases and the J segment 4 bases; nucleotides outside the gene matches: 2. The sample taken for sequencing was memory CD4+ T cells from PBMCs. The sample's subset: CD45RA-negative fraction. The chain carries TRBV11-2 and TRBJ2-3, with TRBD2 matching over 11 bases. The TCR originated in a man aged 18 to 30 in good health. Some clones in this sample may be carry-over from other donors' samples. The CDR3 DNA follows: TGTGCCGCGACTAGCGGGGCAGATACGCAGTATTTT. It specifies CAATSGADTQYF.